The 22 T cell receptor beta chains in this list originate from one sample, sequenced in a study of cytomegalovirus exposure and HLA in healthy donors. 13 Jbeta primers and 60 Vbeta primers were used for the PCR. Clones were sequenced by immunoSEQ multiplex PCR, and TCRdb holds only the in-frame ones, with some missing. Across over 200,000 clones, the top ten clones capture approximately 0.98% of the sample. Sequencing used PBMCs. The receptors derive from a woman in her 30s in good health and CMV-seropositive.

The CDR3 DNA follows: TGTGCCAGTGCAAGCTCTCTAGTCCGGGGGGATACGCAGTATTTT. As protein: CASASSLVRGDTQYF. The chain couples TRBV7-9 to TRBJ2-3; TRBD2 is a possible D gene (6 bases). Germline assignment: CDR1 SEHNR and CDR2 FQNEAQ (reference sequence). The V and J ends lost 9 bases and 6 bases respectively, with 22 bases between them. The CDR3 has 15 amino acids.

The chain carries TRBV4-1 and TRBJ2-1; TRBD2 agrees at 11 bases. There are 15 residues in the CDR3. CDR1 is MGHRA, CDR2 YSYEKL, per germline. The trim removed 0 bases at V and 9 bases at J, leaving 4 bases unmatched. CDR3 bases: TGCGCCAGCAGCCAAGATGGTAGCGGGAGGGCTGAGCAGTTCTTC. It is translated as CASSQDGSGRAEQFF.

V usage is TRBV10-1 and J usage is TRBJ2-3, with TRBD2 as a possible D gene (7 bases). Per germline, CDR1 WNHNN and CDR2 SYGVQD (reference sequence). V gave up 3 bases and J gave up 4 bases, with 11 bases separating them. CDR3 length: 14 residues. The CDR3 region is CASSERGAADTQYF. The CDR3 DNA follows: TGCGCCAGCAGTGAACGGGGGGCGGCAGATACGCAGTATTTT.

The chain couples TRBV5-6 to TRBJ1-2; no definite D call. The germline V and J ends were trimmed by 1 base and 4 bases, with 20 bases remaining between them. This CDR3 is built from 17 residues. CDR1 and CDR2 (germline): SGHDT, YYEEEE. CDR3 DNA: TGTGCCAGCAGCTTGTGGGCCACCTTCAACTTCGGCTATGGCTACACCTTC. This translates into CASSLWATFNFGYGYTF.

The genes are TRBV5-1 and TRBJ2-3, with a weak D call TRBD2 (6 bases). This CDR3 is 16 amino acids long. The ends were cut back, 7 bases at V and 5 bases at J, with 23 bases in the middle. CDR1 is SGHRS and CDR2 is YFSETQ in the germline V gene. The CDR3 region has the DNA TGCGCCAGCCGGGGCGGCGGGACTGGGCCCCAAGATACGCAGTATTTT. This codes for CASRGGGTGPQDTQYF.

The chain joins TRBV5-1 to TRBJ2-7; D is undetermined. V lost 3 bases, J lost 0 bases, and 16 bases lay in between. CDR1 is SGHRS and CDR2 is YFSETQ in the germline V gene. There are 16 residues in the CDR3. The CDR3 sequence: CASSWLGASHSYEQYF. CDR3 nucleotides: TGCGCCAGCAGCTGGCTTGGAGCTTCTCACTCCTACGAGCAGTACTTC.

This sequence joins TRBV7-2 and TRBJ2-3; D is unclear. There are 16 residues in the CDR3. CDR1 is SGHTA and CDR2 is FQGNSA in the germline V gene. Trimming cost V 4 bases and J 2 bases, with 16 bases left between them. The CDR3 loop is CASSSQYGRNTDTQYF. The CDR3 bases are TGTGCCAGCAGCTCCCAGTATGGGCGTAACACAGATACGCAGTATTTT.

V gene TRBV20-1 combines with J gene TRBJ2-1, with 11 bases that match TRBD2. After removal of 1 base from V and 15 bases from J, the junction contained 2 bases not matched to a gene. Germline CDR1 reads DFQATT; CDR2 reads SNEGSKA (reference sequence). The CDR3 has 11 residues. CDR3 nucleotides: TGCAGTGCTAGAGGACTAGCGGGATGGTTCTTC. Encoded protein: CSARGLAGWFF.

The chain employs TRBV27 and TRBJ2-7; D uncertain. Per the germline V gene, CDR1 is MNHEY and CDR2 is SMNVEV (reference sequence). The CDR3 totals 15 residues. V was pared by 5 bases and J by 1 base, with 15 bases between. The CDR3 protein is CASSPKYGPSYEQYF. DNA of the CDR3: TGTGCCAGCAGTCCTAAGTATGGGCCTTCCTACGAGCAGTACTTC.

The chain couples TRBV7-2 to TRBJ1-2, with D unresolved. Germline values: CDR1 SGHTA, CDR2 FQGNSA. There are 13 residues in the CDR3. V was clipped by 3 bases and J by 4 bases, with 9 bases between them. The CDR3, as DNA: TGTGCCAGCAGCTTTCCCGGGGTCTATGGCTACACCTTC. This encodes CASSFPGVYGYTF.

The V call is TRBV6-5, the J call TRBJ1-2; D gene ambiguous. V shed 2 bases and J shed 5 bases, with 12 bases lying between them. This CDR3 spans 14 amino acids. Looked up from germline, CDR1 is MNHEY and CDR2 is SVGAGI. CDR3 sequence reads: CASSYSPERYGYTF. CDR3 DNA: TGTGCCAGCAGTTACAGTCCAGAGCGTTATGGCTACACCTTC.

The chain is built from TRBV29-1 and TRBJ1-2; 7 bases map to TRBD1. The germline gives CDR1 SQVTM, CDR2 ANQGSEA. V lost 6 bases to trimming and J lost 4 bases; unmatched junction nucleotides: 5. The CDR3 covers 12 residues. Here the CDR3 reads CSVRQGIYGYTF. Written as DNA, the CDR3 is TGCAGCGTCCGACAGGGAATCTATGGCTACACCTTC.

The chain joins TRBV19 to TRBJ2-1; 10 positions agree with TRBD2. The CDR3 is 17 residues long. Germline V gene data show CDR1 as LNHDA and CDR2 as SQIVND (reference sequence). V lost 5 bases, J lost 4 bases, and 11 bases stayed unmatched. CDR3 sequence: CASSAPPTSGLYNEQFF. The CDR3 DNA is TGTGCCAGTAGTGCACCCCCGACTAGCGGGCTTTACAATGAGCAGTTCTTC. Together with reference TRBV19 and TRBJ2-1, the CDR3 gives the full variable domain: DGGITQSPKYLFRKEGQNVTLSCEQNLNHDAMYWYRQDPGQGLRLIYYSQIVNDFQKGDIAEGYSVSREKKESFPLTVTSAQKNPTAFYLCASSAPPTSGLYNEQFFGPGTRLTVL.

This CDR3 is CATSADLGVEQYF. Here the CDR3 DNA reads TGTGCCACCAGCGCAGACTTAGGGGTCGAGCAGTACTTC. The chain is built from TRBV15 and TRBJ2-7, with a weak D call TRBD1 (5 bases). The germline V and J ends were trimmed by 5 bases and 6 bases, with 14 bases remaining between them. Germline CDR1 reads LNHNV; CDR2 reads YYDKDF (reference sequence). The CDR3 runs to 13 residues.

J is TRBJ2-1 and V is TRBV10-3; maybe TRBD2 (6 bases). The V and J ends lost 2 bases and 5 bases respectively, with 13 bases between them. From germline, CDR1 is ENHRY and CDR2 SYGVKD. The length of the CDR3 is 15 residues. The CDR3 loop reads CAISEGTGGNNEQFF. In DNA, the CDR3 is TGTGCCATCAGTGAGGGGACTGGCGGAAACAATGAGCAGTTCTTC.

The genes are TRBV4-1 and TRBJ1-4, with 11 positions matching TRBD1. V was pared by 0 bases and J by 7 bases, with 4 bases of the junction left unmatched. Germline values: CDR1 MGHRA, CDR2 YSYEKL. This CDR3 is 16 amino acids long. The CDR3 spells CASSQEQGTGGEKLFF. The CDR3 DNA reads as TGCGCCAGCAGCCAAGAGCAGGGGACAGGGGGTGAAAAACTGTTTTTT.

The J gene is TRBJ1-5, the V gene TRBV10-3; a possible D gene is TRBD1 (5 bases). The CDR3 contains 14 residues. Trimming stripped 2 bases from V and 7 bases from J, with 12 bases between. Per germline, CDR1 ENHRY and CDR2 SYGVKD. The CDR3 coding sequence is TGTGCCATCAGTGAGGTCCCCGGGGGACAGCCCCAGCATTTT. Encoded protein: CAISEVPGGQPQHF.

The CDR3 region is CASRRGLSEQYF. CDR3 in DNA: TGTGCCAGCAGGCGGGGCCTGTCGGAGCAGTACTTC. The genes are TRBV6-5 and TRBJ2-7; tentative D call: TRBD2 (6 bases). This CDR3 contains 12 residues. Deletions cut 6 bases from V and 7 bases from J, with 13 bases between. The germline V gene encodes CDR1 MNHEY and CDR2 SVGAGI.

This chain links TRBV2 with TRBJ2-7; 10 nucleotides match TRBD2. The V gene end was trimmed by 4 bases and the J gene end by 0 bases; junction bases not matched to a gene: 9. Germline V CDR1 and CDR2: SNHLY, FYNNEI. The CDR3 sequence is 17 residues long. The CDR3 coding sequence is TGTGCCAGCAGTGGGACTAGCGGAGGGGATTTCTCCTACGAGCAGTACTTC. Translating gives CASSGTSGGDFSYEQYF.

The J gene is TRBJ2-1, the V gene TRBV4-3; 8 bases fit TRBD1. V lost 5 bases and J lost 5; bases outside the gene matches: 8. Germline loops: CDR1 LGHNA, CDR2 YSLEER. The CDR3 has 15 amino acids. CDR3 region: CASSAGGESDNEQFF. The CDR3 coding sequence is TGCGCCAGCAGCGCAGGGGGCGAATCAGACAATGAGCAGTTCTTC.

This chain joins TRBV5-1 and TRBJ2-1, with TRBD2 identical over 12 bases. The CDR3 loop spans 16 amino acids. After removal of 4 bases from V and 5 bases from J, the junction contained 7 bases not matched to a gene. CDR1 and CDR2 from the germline V gene are SGHRS and YFSETQ. In DNA form, the CDR3 reads TGCGCCAGCAGCCGGACTAGCGGGGTGCTGAACAATGAGCAGTTCTTC. This gives the protein CASSRTSGVLNNEQFF.

CDR3 protein: CASSLVGGGETEAFF. The CDR3 DNA reads TGTGCCAGCAGCTTAGTCGGGGGAGGAGAGACTGAAGCTTTCTTT. The V and J genes are TRBV7-2 and TRBJ1-1, with a possible D match to TRBD1 (5 bases). Trimming stripped 1 base from V and 5 bases from J, with 14 bases between. CDR1 and CDR2 (germline): SGHTA, FQGNSA. The CDR3 covers 15 residues.